This passage covers 14 T cell receptor beta chains from one sample sequenced in a study of blood T cells in healthy people across ages. Sample-barcoded 5' priming and a J-beta primer mix drove a second PCR of roughly 6 to 12 cycles. Each CDR3 protein gets one entry after TCRdb re-called the 5' RACE reads with MiXCR. The sample shows 1,300,000 or so distinct CDR3 sequences, approximately 59% of them seen only once. The sample taken for sequencing was blood. These receptors were obtained from a man younger than 35 in good health.

CDR3: CASSMGTGVRGYF. The DNA of the CDR3 is TGTGCCAGCAGCATGGGGACAGGCGTGCGTGGGTACTTC. The J gene is TRBJ2-4, the V gene TRBV5-6; 8 nucleotides agree with TRBD1. CDR1 SGHDT and CDR2 YYEEEE come from the germline V gene. V shed 4 bases, J shed 15 bases, and the junction held 12 bases outside the gene matches. The CDR3 totals 13 residues.

The genes are TRBV6-2 or TRBV6-3 and TRBJ2-3, with D possibly TRBD1 on 6 matching bases. CDR1 and CDR2 from the germline V gene are MNHEY and SVGEGT. The CDR3 has 18 amino acids. The V end lost 2 bases, the J end lost 3 bases, and 21 bases lay between the germline ends. DNA of the CDR3: TGTGCCAGCAGTTACGACGGCGGCTACCGACAGGTTACAGATACGCAGTATTTT. Amino acids: CASSYDGGYRQVTDTQYF.

The chain combines TRBV6-1 with TRBJ2-5, with D possibly TRBD2 on 6 matching bases. V was pared by 3 bases and J by 5 bases, with 13 bases between. The germline V gene encodes CDR1 MNHNS and CDR2 SASEGT. The length of the CDR3 is 14 residues. CDR3 bases: TGTGCCAGCAGTGAGGAGGGGACGGCGGAGACCCAGTACTTC. It specifies CASSEEGTAETQYF.

The CDR3 bases are TGTGCCAGCAGCCAGAAGACAGGGGGCAAAGAGACCCAGTACTTC. Translating it yields CASSQKTGGKETQYF. The chain links TRBV3-1 to TRBJ2-5; TRBD1 matches at 10 bases. Germline V gene data show CDR1 as LGHDT and CDR2 as YNNKEL (reference sequence). The CDR3 loop spans 15 amino acids. Trimming took 3 bases from V and 3 from J; bases not matched to a gene: 4.

This clonotype was seen only a few times. The chain has TRBV28 and TRBJ2-5; D unresolved. Germline loops: CDR1 MDHEN, CDR2 SYDVKM. This CDR3 region has 14 residues. V shed 4 bases and J shed 7 bases, with 16 bases lying between them. CDR3 bases: TGTGCCAGCAGTTCCCTGGGGATTACGGGGACCCAGTACTTC. Protein sequence: CASSSLGITGTQYF.

The gene calls are TRBV27 and TRBJ1-1; TRBD1 matches at 8 bases. This CDR3 has 13 amino acids. Germline trimming cut 2 bases from V and 6 bases from J; bases unmatched to any gene: 2. Germline-derived CDR1 and CDR2 are MNHEY and SMNVEV (reference sequence). This CDR3 is CASSLRTGPEAFF. The CDR3 region has the DNA TGTGCCAGCAGTTTACGGACAGGGCCTGAAGCTTTCTTT.

The V call is TRBV4-1, the J call TRBJ2-7; D is tentatively TRBD1 or TRBD2 (5 bases each). Trimming shortened V by 1 base and J by 5 bases, and 9 bases separated the two germline ends. The CDR3 extends over 13 amino acids. Per the germline V gene, CDR1 is MGHRA and CDR2 is YSYEKL. The CDR3 sequence: CASSQGLGDEQYF. CDR3 bases: TGCGCCAGCAGCCAAGGACTGGGGGACGAGCAGTACTTC.

This clonotype has just a few counts. This may stem from a read error, because a much larger clone lies one nucleotide away. CDR3 protein: CASSHGLAGGNEQYF. Here the CDR3 DNA reads TGTGCCAGCAGCCACGGACTAGCGGGAGGGAATGAGCAGTACTTC. The chain recombines TRBV7-2 with TRBJ2-7; 15 bases align to TRBD2. The CDR3 totals 15 residues. Trimming removed 5 bases from V and 7 bases from J; junction bases left unmatched: 6. Germline V gene data show CDR1 as SGHTA and CDR2 as FQGNSA.

The rearrangement joins TRBV7-9 to TRBJ2-5; D is ambiguous. V was pared by 3 bases and J by 3 bases, with 11 bases between. The length of the CDR3 is 14 residues. Germline loops: CDR1 SEHNR, CDR2 FQNEAQ (reference sequence). The CDR3 reads CASSFAIGEETQYF. The CDR3 DNA sequence: TGTGCCAGCAGCTTTGCGATAGGAGAAGAGACCCAGTACTTC.

The genes are TRBV6-6 and TRBJ1-1; TRBD1 might be the D (5 bases). This CDR3 is built from 17 residues. The V end lost 2 bases, the J end lost 0 bases, and 16 bases lay between the germline ends. Per the germline V gene, CDR1 is MNHNY and CDR2 is SVGAGI (reference sequence). CDR3 region: CASSYASTGSMNTEAFF. The CDR3 DNA is TGTGCCAGCAGTTACGCCTCAACAGGATCAATGAACACTGAAGCTTTCTTT.

The chain recombines TRBV20-1 with TRBJ1-1, with a tentative D call TRBD1 (6 bases). This CDR3 has 14 residues. Between the trimmed V and J ends, which lost 0 bases and 3 bases, there was a span of 11 bases. From germline, CDR1 is DFQATT and CDR2 SNEGSKA (reference sequence). The CDR3 protein is CSARDQTGYTEAFF. In DNA, the CDR3 is TGCAGTGCTAGAGATCAGACAGGTTACACTGAAGCTTTCTTT.

This clonotype was recorded many times. The V call is TRBV12-3 or TRBV12-4, the J call TRBJ2-1; no definite D call. Trimming took 6 bases from V and 5 from J, leaving 8 bases between them. The CDR3 is 12 amino acids. CDR3 in amino acids: CASSRADNEQFF. The CDR3 DNA sequence: TGTGCCAGCAGCCGGGCCGACAATGAGCAGTTCTTC.

This clonotype was seen only a few times. The genes are TRBV28 and TRBJ2-1; no clear D. The germline V gene encodes CDR1 MDHEN and CDR2 SYDVKM. Trimming left V 5 bases short and J 6 bases short, with 8 bases between. The CDR3 contains 12 residues. The CDR3 DNA sequence: TGTGCCAGCAGTGCTCCATTCAATGAGCAGTTCTTC. Protein: CASSAPFNEQFF.

The rearrangement joins TRBV6-6 to TRBJ2-5; perhaps TRBD2 as D (6 bases). The germline V and J ends were trimmed by 7 bases and 0 bases, with 9 bases remaining between them. This CDR3 spans 13 amino acids. The germline V gene encodes CDR1 MNHNY and CDR2 SVGAGI (reference sequence). The CDR3 nucleotides read TGTGCCAGCATAGGCGGGAACCAAGAGACCCAGTACTTC. Residues: CASIGGNQETQYF.